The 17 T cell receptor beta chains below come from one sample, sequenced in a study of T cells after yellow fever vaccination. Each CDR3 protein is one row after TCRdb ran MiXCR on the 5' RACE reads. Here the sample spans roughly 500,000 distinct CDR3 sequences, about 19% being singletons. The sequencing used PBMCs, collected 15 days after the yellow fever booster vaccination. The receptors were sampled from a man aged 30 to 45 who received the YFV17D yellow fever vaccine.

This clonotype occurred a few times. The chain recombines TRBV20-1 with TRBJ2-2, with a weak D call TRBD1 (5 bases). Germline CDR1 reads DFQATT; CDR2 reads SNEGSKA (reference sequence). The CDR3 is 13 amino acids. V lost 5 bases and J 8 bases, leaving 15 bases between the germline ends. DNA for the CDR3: TGCAGTGCTCCTGTTGGGGCCTCAGGGGAGCTGTTTTTT. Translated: CSAPVGASGELFF.

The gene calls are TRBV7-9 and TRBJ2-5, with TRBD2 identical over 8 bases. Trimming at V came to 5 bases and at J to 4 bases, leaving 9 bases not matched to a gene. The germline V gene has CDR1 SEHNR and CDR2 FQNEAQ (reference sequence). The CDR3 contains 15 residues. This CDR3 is CASSAKGREAETQYF. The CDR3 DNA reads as TGTGCCAGCAGCGCGAAGGGGCGGGAGGCAGAGACCCAGTACTTC.

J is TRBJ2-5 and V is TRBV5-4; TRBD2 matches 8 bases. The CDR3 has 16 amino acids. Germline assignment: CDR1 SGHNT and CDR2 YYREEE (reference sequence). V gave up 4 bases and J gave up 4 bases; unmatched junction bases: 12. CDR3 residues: CASSHPEAGEAETQYF. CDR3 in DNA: TGTGCCAGCAGCCACCCTGAAGCGGGAGAGGCAGAGACCCAGTACTTC. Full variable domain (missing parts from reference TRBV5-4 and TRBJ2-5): ETGVTQSPTHLIKTRGQQVTLRCSSQSGHNTVSWYQQALGQGPQFIFQYYREEENGRGNFPPRFSGLQFPNYSSELNVNALELDDSALYLCASSHPEAGEAETQYFGPGTRLLVL.

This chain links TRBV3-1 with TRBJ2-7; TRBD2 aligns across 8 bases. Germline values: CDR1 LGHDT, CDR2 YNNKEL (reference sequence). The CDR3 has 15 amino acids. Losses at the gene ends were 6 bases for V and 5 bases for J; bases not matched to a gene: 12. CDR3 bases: TGTGCCAGCAGTTACCCGAGCGGGAGTCTCCACGAGCAGTACTTC. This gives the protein CASSYPSGSLHEQYF.

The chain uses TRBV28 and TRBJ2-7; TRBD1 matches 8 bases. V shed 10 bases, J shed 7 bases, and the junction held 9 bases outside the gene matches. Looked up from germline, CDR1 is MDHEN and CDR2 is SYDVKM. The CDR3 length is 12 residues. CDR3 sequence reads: CAIQGEVREQYF. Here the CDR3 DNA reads TGTGCCATACAGGGGGAGGTGCGGGAGCAGTACTTC.

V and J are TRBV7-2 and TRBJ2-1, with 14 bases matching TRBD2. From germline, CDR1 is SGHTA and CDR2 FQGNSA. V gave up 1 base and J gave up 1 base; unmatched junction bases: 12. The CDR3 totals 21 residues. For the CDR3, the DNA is TGTGCCAGCAGCTTAGGGCCCCTTGACGGGACTAGCGGGAGATCCTACAATGAGCAGTTCTTC. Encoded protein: CASSLGPLDGTSGRSYNEQFF.

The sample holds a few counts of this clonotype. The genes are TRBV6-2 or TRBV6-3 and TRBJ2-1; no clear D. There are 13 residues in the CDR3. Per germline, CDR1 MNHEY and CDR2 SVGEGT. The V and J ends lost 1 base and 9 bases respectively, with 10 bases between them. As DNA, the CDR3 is TGTGCCAGCAGTTACTGGGCCGGTGCTGAGCAGTTCTTC. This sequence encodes CASSYWAGAEQFF.

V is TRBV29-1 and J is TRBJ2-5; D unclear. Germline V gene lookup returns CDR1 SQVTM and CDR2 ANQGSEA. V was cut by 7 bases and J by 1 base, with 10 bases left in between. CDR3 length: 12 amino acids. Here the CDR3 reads CSATEIQETQYF. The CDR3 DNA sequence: TGCAGCGCTACAGAGATCCAAGAGACCCAGTACTTC.

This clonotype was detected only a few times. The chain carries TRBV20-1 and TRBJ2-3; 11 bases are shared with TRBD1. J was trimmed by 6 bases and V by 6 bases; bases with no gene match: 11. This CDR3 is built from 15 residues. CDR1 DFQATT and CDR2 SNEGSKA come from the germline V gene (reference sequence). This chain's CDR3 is CSAPTTGTGGDTQYF. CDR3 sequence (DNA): TGCAGTGCACCGACCACCGGGACAGGGGGTGATACGCAGTATTTT.

DNA of the CDR3: TGTGCCAGCAGCAAAGTTGGGACAGCCTACGAGCAGTACTTC. Its protein product is CASSKVGTAYEQYF. The J gene is TRBJ2-7, the V gene TRBV21-1; the table's TRBD1 call for D was not verified on the DNA. TRBV21-1 is designated a pseudogene. The CDR3 has 14 residues.

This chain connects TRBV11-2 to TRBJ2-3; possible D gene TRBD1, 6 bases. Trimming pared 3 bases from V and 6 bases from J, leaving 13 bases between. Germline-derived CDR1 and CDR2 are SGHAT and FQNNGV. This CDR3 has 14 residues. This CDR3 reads CASSLMGARDTQYF. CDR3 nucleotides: TGTGCCAGCAGCTTGATGGGGGCGCGGGATACGCAGTATTTT.

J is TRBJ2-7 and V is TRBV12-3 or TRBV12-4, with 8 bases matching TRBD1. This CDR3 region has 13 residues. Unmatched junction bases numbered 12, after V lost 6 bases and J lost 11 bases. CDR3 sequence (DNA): TGTGCCAGCAGCCCGGGACAGGCCTCCTCGGAGTACTTC. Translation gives CASSPGQASSEYF.

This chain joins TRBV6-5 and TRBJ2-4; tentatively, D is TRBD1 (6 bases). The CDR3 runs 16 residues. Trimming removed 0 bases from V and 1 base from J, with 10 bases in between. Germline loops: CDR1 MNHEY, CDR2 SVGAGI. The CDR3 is CASSYSSQGAKNIQYF. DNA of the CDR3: TGTGCCAGCAGTTACTCGTCCCAGGGGGCCAAAAACATTCAGTACTTC.

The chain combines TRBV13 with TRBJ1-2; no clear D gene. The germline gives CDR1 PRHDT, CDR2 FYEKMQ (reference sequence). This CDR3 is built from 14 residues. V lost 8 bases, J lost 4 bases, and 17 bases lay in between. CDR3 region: CASVPGSSPYGYTF. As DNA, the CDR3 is TGTGCCAGCGTACCGGGATCCTCTCCCTATGGCTACACCTTC.

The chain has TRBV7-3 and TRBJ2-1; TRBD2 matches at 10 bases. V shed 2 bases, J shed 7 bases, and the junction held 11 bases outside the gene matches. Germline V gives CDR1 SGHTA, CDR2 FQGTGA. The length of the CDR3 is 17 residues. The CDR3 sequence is CASSLASVAGGGNEQFF. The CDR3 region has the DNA TGTGCCAGCAGCTTAGCCTCCGTAGCGGGAGGAGGGAATGAGCAGTTCTTC.

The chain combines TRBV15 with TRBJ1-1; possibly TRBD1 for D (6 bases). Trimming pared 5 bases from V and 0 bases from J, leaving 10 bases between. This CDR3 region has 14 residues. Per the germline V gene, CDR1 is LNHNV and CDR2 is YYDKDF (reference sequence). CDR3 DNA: TGTGCCACCAGCGAGGGGGGCATGAACACTGAAGCTTTCTTT. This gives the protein CATSEGGMNTEAFF.

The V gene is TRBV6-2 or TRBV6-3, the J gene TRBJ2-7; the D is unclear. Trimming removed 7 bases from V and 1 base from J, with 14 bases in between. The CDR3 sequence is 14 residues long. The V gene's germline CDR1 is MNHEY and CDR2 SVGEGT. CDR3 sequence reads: CASTTAMGSYEQYF. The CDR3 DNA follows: TGTGCCAGCACCACCGCGATGGGGTCCTACGAGCAGTACTTC.